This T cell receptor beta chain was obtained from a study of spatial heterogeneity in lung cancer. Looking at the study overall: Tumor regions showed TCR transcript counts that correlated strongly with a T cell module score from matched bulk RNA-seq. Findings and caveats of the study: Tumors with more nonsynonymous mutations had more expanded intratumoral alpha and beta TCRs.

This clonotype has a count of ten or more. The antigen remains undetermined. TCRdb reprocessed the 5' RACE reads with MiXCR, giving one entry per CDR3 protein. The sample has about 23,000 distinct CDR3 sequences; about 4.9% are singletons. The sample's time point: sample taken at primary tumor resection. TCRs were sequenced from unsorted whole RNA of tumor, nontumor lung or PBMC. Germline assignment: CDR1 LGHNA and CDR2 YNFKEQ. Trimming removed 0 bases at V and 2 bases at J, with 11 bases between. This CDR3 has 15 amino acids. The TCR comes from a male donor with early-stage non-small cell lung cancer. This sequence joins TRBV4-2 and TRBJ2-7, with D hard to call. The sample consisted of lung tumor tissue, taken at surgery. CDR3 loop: CASSQEWRTTYEQYF. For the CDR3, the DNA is TGTGCCAGCAGCCAAGAATGGCGGACCACCTACGAGCAGTACTTC.